Listed here are 8 T cell receptor beta chains from one sample, sequenced in a study of blood T cell repertoires in COVID-19. Libraries were prepared by immunoSEQ multiplex PCR; TCRdb keeps only in-frame clonotypes and omits some of them. The table has about 87,000 clones, 70% to 85% seen once. Material for sequencing was peripheral blood. All receptors derive from a woman aged 45 to 65 with acute or convalescent COVID-19.

This chain connects TRBV9 to TRBJ1-2; 7 nucleotides align to TRBD1. CDR1 is SGDLS, CDR2 YYNGEE, per germline. This CDR3 is 13 amino acids long. With V trimmed by 3 bases and J by 7 bases, 6 bases remained unmatched. CDR3: CASSGTGFFGYTF. The CDR3, as DNA: TGTGCCAGCAGCGGGACAGGTTTTTTTGGCTACACCTTC.

The count of this clone is one. This sequence joins TRBV28 and TRBJ2-5; D is unresolved. The CDR3 covers 12 residues. Germline-derived CDR1 and CDR2 are MDHEN and SYDVKM. The V end lost 5 bases, the J end lost 3 bases, and 7 bases lay between the germline ends. The chain's CDR3 is CASSQAEETQYF. CDR3 sequence (DNA): TGTGCCAGCAGTCAGGCCGAAGAGACCCAGTACTTC.

V is TRBV5-6 and J is TRBJ1-3; 7 bases agree with TRBD1. CDR3 length: 14 amino acids. The germline V gene has CDR1 SGHDT and CDR2 YYEEEE. Trimming at V came to 4 bases and at J to 3 bases, leaving 4 bases not matched to a gene. The CDR3 bases are TGTGCCAGCAGCCGAACAGGGGTTGGAAACACCATATATTTT. This sequence encodes CASSRTGVGNTIYF.

This rearrangement joins TRBV6-5 to TRBJ2-7; no clear D gene. CDR1 MNHEY and CDR2 SVGAGI come from the germline V gene. This CDR3 spans 15 amino acids. Trimming stripped 7 bases from V and 3 bases from J, with 19 bases between. CDR3 coding DNA: TGTGCCAGCACCCTCACCCTAACAGAGATCTACGAGCAGTACTTC. This translates into CASTLTLTEIYEQYF.

The CDR3: CASGGQDGYTF. The CDR3 region has the DNA TGTGCCAGCGGGGGACAGGATGGCTACACCTTC. The chain has TRBV5-6 and TRBJ1-2; 8 bases map to TRBD1. This CDR3 region has 11 residues. Germline V gene sequence: CDR1 SGHDT, CDR2 YYEEEE. V lost 7 bases and J lost 6; bases outside the gene matches: 2.

The CDR3 protein is CASSMGGTLNIQYF. CDR3 nucleotides: TGTGCCAGCAGTATGGGGGGAACTTTAAACATTCAGTACTTC. This chain connects TRBV28 to TRBJ2-4, with a weak D call TRBD2 (6 bases). Germline V gene data show CDR1 as MDHEN and CDR2 as SYDVKM. There are 14 residues in the CDR3. The V and J ends lost 5 bases and 6 bases respectively, with 14 bases between them.

The table lists this clone with a count of one. This sequence joins TRBV28 and TRBJ1-3; the D gene is possibly TRBD1 (6 bases). V was cut by 10 bases and J by 1 base, with 14 bases left in between. The CDR3 is made up of 14 amino acids. Germline V gene sequence: CDR1 MDHEN, CDR2 SYDVKM. CDR3: CATQQGGSGNTIYF. CDR3 bases: TGTGCCACCCAACAGGGCGGGTCTGGAAACACCATATATTTT. Full variable domain (rest looked up from reference TRBV28 and TRBJ1-3): DVKVTQSSRYLVKRTGEKVFLECVQDMDHENMFWYRQDPGLGLRLIYFSYDVKMKEKGDIPEGYSVSREKKERFSLILESASTNQTSMYLCATQQGGSGNTIYFGEGSWLTVV.

The V gene is TRBV13, the J gene TRBJ2-6; no clear D. CDR1 and CDR2 (germline): PRHDT, FYEKMQ (reference sequence). V lost 5 bases to trimming and J lost 2 bases, with 4 bases between them. CDR3 length equals 13 residues. The CDR3 reads CASSTTGANVLTF. DNA of the CDR3: TGTGCCAGCAGCACAACTGGGGCCAACGTCCTGACTTTC. Complete variable domain (other parts from reference TRBV13 and TRBJ2-6): AAGVIQSPRHLIKEKRETATLKCYPIPRHDTVYWYQQGPGQDPQFLISFYEKMQSDKGSIPDRFSAQQFSDYHSELNMSSLELGDSALYFCASSTTGANVLTFGAGSRLTVL.